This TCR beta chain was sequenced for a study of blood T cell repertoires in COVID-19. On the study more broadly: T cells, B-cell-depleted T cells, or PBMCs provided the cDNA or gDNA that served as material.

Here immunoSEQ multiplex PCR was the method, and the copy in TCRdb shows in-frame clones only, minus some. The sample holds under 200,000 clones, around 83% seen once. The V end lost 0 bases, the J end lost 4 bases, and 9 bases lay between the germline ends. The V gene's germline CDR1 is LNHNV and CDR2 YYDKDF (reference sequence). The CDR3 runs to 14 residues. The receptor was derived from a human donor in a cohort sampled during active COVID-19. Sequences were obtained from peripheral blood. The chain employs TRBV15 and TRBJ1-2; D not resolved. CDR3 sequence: CATSRDVGGYGYTF. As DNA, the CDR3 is TGTGCCACCAGCAGAGACGTCGGCGGCTATGGCTACACCTTC. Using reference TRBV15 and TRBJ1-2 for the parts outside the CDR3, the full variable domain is DAMVIQNPRYQVTQFGKPVTLSCSQTLNHNVMYWYQQKSSQAPKLLFHYYDKDFNNEADTPDNFQSRRPNTSFCFLDIRSPGLGDTAMYLCATSRDVGGYGYTFGSGTRLTVV.